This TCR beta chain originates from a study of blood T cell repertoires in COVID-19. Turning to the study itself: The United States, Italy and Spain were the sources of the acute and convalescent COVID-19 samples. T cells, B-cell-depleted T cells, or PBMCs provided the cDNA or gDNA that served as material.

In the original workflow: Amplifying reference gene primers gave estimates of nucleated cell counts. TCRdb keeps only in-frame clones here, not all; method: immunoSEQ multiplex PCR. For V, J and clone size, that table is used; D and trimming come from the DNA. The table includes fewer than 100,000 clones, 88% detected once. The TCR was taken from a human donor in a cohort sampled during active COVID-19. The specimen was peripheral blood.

CDR3 amino acids: CASSYAVSNYGYTF. CDR3 in DNA: TGTGCCAGCAGTTACGCGGTTTCGAACTATGGCTACACCTTC. The V call is TRBV6-2 or TRBV6-3, the J call TRBJ1-2; D unresolved. Trimming removed 2 bases from V and 2 bases from J, with 9 bases in between. The CDR3 has 14 amino acids. Germline CDR1 reads MNHEY; CDR2 reads SVGEGT.